This TCR beta chain came from a study of CD8+CD57+ T cells in acquired aplastic anemia. This CDR3 region has 18 residues. V was shortened by 0 bases and J by 5 bases, with 19 bases between the two germline ends. Germline V lookup: CDR1 MNHEY, CDR2 SVGAGI. Genomic DNA, the template, was used for profiling of the TCR beta VDJ and CDR3. TCRdb re-analysed the reads in MiXCR, keeping a single row per CDR3 protein. The sample holds approximately 98,000 distinct CDR3 sequences, about 66% seen once. Those patients picked for sequencing had displayed CD8+CD57+ cell expansion on flow cytometry. Material for sequencing was sorted CD4+, CD8+, or CD8+CD57+ T cells (not recorded which) from PBMCs. The clonotype originates from a human donor with aplastic anemia. The chain carries TRBV6-5 and TRBJ2-2; D possibly corresponds to TRBD1 (5 bases). The CDR3 sequence: CASSYSQGAVTSTGELFF. DNA of the CDR3: TGTGCCAGCAGTTACTCTCAGGGTGCGGTTACTTCAACCGGGGAGCTGTTTTTT.